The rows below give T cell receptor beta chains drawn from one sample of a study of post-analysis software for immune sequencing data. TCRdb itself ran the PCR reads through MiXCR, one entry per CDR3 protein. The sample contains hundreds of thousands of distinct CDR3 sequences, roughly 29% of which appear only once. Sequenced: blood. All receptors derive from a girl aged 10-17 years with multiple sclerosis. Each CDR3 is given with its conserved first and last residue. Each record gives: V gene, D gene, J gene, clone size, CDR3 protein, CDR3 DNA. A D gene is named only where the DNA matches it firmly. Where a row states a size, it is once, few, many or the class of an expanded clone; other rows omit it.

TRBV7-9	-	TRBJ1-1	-	CASSLRPSEAFF	TGTGCCAGCAGCTTAAGACCTTCTGAAGCTTTCTTT
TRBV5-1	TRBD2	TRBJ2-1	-	CASSSYSGRVDEQFF	TGCGCCAGCAGCTCGTATAGCGGGAGGGTGGATGAGCAGTTCTTC
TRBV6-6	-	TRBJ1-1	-	CTSSYKTSTEAFF	TGTACCAGCAGTTACAAGACAAGCACTGAAGCTTTCTTT
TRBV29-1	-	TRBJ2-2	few	CSVARDGFNTGELFF	TGCAGCGTTGCGAGGGACGGATTTAACACCGGGGAGCTGTTTTTT
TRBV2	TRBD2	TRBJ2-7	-	CASSEARAGAGYF	TGTGCCAGCAGTGAAGCCCGAGCGGGAGCTGGGTACTTC
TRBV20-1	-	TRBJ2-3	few	CSAKVGGTDTQYF	TGCAGTGCTAAAGTCGGGGGCACAGATACGCAGTATTTT
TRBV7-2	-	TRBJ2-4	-	CASSFRNGGKNIHYF	TGTGCCAGCAGCTTCCGGAACGGGGGCAAAAACATTCACTACTTC
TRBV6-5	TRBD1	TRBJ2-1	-	CASSQRGQWFEQFF	TGTGCCAGCAGCCAGAGGGGACAGTGGTTTGAGCAGTTCTTC
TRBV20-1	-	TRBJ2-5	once	CSAGGFAETQYF	TGCAGTGCAGGGGGGTTCGCAGAGACCCAGTACTTC
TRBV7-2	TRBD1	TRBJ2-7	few	CASCWTGIPYEQYF	TGTGCCAGCTGCTGGACAGGGATCCCCTACGAGCAGTACTTC